Listed below are T cell receptor beta chains from one sample, sequenced in a study of response to subunit inactivated influenza vaccine. TCRdb analysed the RT-PCR reads with MiXCR anew, one entry per CDR3 protein. The sample includes fewer than 550,000 distinct CDR3 sequences, 25% of them seen just once. This sample comprised CD4+ T cells sorted from PBMCs, obtained about 5 days after vaccination. The receptor source for this set is a man between 45 and 60 years old who received an inactivated influenza vaccine. CDR3s include the opening cysteine and the closing phenylalanine or tryptophan. Each record gives: J gene, clone size, V gene, D gene, CDR3 DNA, CDR3 protein. A D gene is named only where the DNA matches it firmly. Only part of the rows carry a size: once, few, many, or a class if the clone is expanded.

J: TRBJ2-2; size: -; V: TRBV20-1; D: TRBD2; DNA: TGCAGTGCCCGACGACTAGCGGGGGAGGGCACCGGGGAGCTGTTTTTT; CDR3: CSARRLAGEGTGELFF
J: TRBJ1-2; size: few; V: TRBV11-2; D: -; DNA: TGTGCCAGCACCCATGGCCCAGCCTCCTATGGCTACACCTTC; CDR3: CASTHGPASYGYTF
J: TRBJ2-7; size: many; V: TRBV6-5; D: -; DNA: TGTGCCAGCAGTTATCAAAGCAGCTCCTACGAGCAGTACTTC; CDR3: CASSYQSSSYEQYF
J: TRBJ2-1; size: many; V: TRBV27; D: -; DNA: TGTGCCAGCAGTGAGCGGGCGTTCAATGAGCAGTTCTTC; CDR3: CASSERAFNEQFF
J: TRBJ2-7; size: -; V: TRBV6-5; D: -; DNA: TGTGCCAGCAGTTCCCGGGACGGGAGAACCTACGAGCAGTACTTC; CDR3: CASSSRDGRTYEQYF
J: TRBJ2-3; size: -; V: TRBV6-2/TRBV6-3; D: -; DNA: TGTGCCAGCCGGTTAGATACGCAGTATTTT; CDR3: CASRLDTQYF
J: TRBJ1-3; size: -; V: TRBV7-9; D: -; DNA: TGTGCCAGCAGTCAGAGGGTCCGGGGCTCTGGAAACACCATATATTTT; CDR3: CASSQRVRGSGNTIYF
J: TRBJ2-7; size: -; V: TRBV5-1; D: -; DNA: TGCGCCAGCAGCTTGAACCTGGGCCTCGAGCAGTACTTC; CDR3: CASSLNLGLEQYF
J: TRBJ2-7; size: many; V: TRBV5-1; D: -; DNA: TGCGCCAGCAGCTTGATTAGCACCTACGAGCAGTACTTC; CDR3: CASSLISTYEQYF
J: TRBJ1-1; size: few; V: TRBV7-2; D: TRBD1; DNA: TGTGCCAGCAGCCGCAACAGGGGAATGAACACTGAAGCTTTCTTT; CDR3: CASSRNRGMNTEAFF
J: TRBJ1-2; size: -; V: TRBV11-2; D: -; DNA: TGTGCCAGCAGCTTGCGGACAGCTCCTTTTAACCTCTATGGCTACACCTTC; CDR3: CASSLRTAPFNLYGYTF
J: TRBJ1-1; size: -; V: TRBV10-3; D: TRBD1; DNA: TGTGCCATCAGGGCTGGACAGGGGGCCAACACTGAAGCTTTCTTT; CDR3: CAIRAGQGANTEAFF
J: TRBJ2-3; size: -; V: TRBV2; D: TRBD2; DNA: TGTGCCAGCACTCCCCTAGCGGGGGGGCCGAATACGCAGTATTTT; CDR3: CASTPLAGGPNTQYF
J: TRBJ2-2; size: -; V: TRBV12-3/TRBV12-4; D: -; DNA: TGTGCCAGCAGCCCAATTTACGGGGAGCTGTTTTTT; CDR3: CASSPIYGELFF
J: TRBJ1-1; size: -; V: TRBV3-1; D: -; DNA: TGTGCCAGCAGCCCACGACGGCGAACTGAAGCTTTCTTT; CDR3: CASSPRRRTEAFF
J: TRBJ2-4; size: few; V: TRBV7-2; D: -; DNA: TGTGCCAGCAGCTTAGGGGGGATAGCCAAAAACATTCAGTACTTC; CDR3: CASSLGGIAKNIQYF
J: TRBJ1-5; size: -; V: TRBV6-1; D: TRBD1; DNA: TGTGCCAGCAGCGGTCAGGGGGCGCCCGGCCAGCCCCAGCATTTT; CDR3: CASSGQGAPGQPQHF
J: TRBJ2-7; size: -; V: TRBV29-1; D: -; DNA: TGCAGCGTTGTCTCCGTGACAGCGGCGTTGCTAAACGAGCAGTACTTC; CDR3: CSVVSVTAALLNEQYF
J: TRBJ2-1; size: -; V: TRBV2; D: TRBD2; DNA: TGTGCCAGCAGTGAACAGGCGGGAGGGCCCTACAATGAGCAGTTCTTC; CDR3: CASSEQAGGPYNEQFF
J: TRBJ2-5; size: few; V: TRBV20-1; D: -; DNA: TGCAGTGCTAGAGATCTAATCTTCCAAGAGACCCAGTACTTC; CDR3: CSARDLIFQETQYF
J: TRBJ2-1; size: once; V: TRBV11-2; D: -; DNA: TGTGCCAGCAGCGCCCGCCAGGGAACCCTTCACAATGAGCAGTTCTTC; CDR3: CASSARQGTLHNEQFF